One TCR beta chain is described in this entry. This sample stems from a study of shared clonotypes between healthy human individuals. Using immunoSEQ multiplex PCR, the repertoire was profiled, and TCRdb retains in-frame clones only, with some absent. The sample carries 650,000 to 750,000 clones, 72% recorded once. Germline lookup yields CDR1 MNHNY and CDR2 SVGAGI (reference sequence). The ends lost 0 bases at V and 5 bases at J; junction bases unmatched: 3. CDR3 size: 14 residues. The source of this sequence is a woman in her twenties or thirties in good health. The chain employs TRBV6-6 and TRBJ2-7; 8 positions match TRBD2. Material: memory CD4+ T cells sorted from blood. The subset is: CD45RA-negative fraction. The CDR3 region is CASSYSIGRDEQYF. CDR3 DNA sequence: TGTGCCAGCAGTTACTCGATCGGGAGGGACGAGCAGTACTTC.